This T cell receptor (beta chain) was observed in a study of regulatory T cells in long-lasting Graves disease. Study-level findings and limits: Persistent Graves' patients possessed reduced TCR diversity relative to recently diagnosed ones.

With 3 bases removed from V and 2 bases from J, the gap between germline ends came to 18 bases. CDR3 length: 17 residues. Germline CDR1 is MNHEY and CDR2 is SMNVEV (reference sequence). The sample holds many counts of this clonotype. Its specificity is not known. This sample's time point: newly diagnosed GD, antithyroid drugs for less than 3 months. PBMC RNA served as the TCR library source. CDR3-region Arm-PCR and iRepertoire HTBI primers produced the TCR beta libraries. TCRdb reprocessed the multiplex PCR reads with MiXCR, giving one entry per CDR3 protein. The data hold a few hundred thousand distinct CDR3 sequences, with about 18% observed a single time. The sample was also linked to a second study, of T cells in Graves' hyperthyroidism and ophthalmopathy. That source notes: Primed by the HTBI set, a first-round RT-PCR was run on the TCR CDR3.

This clonotype originated in a woman aged 25 to 39 with Graves disease. Sequences were derived from peripheral blood mononuclear cells (PBMCs), sampled at new diagnosis, from a patient treated with antithyroid drugs. The V gene is TRBV27, the J gene TRBJ2-3; D is possibly TRBD1 or TRBD2 (5 bases each). CDR3 region: CASSFTVSGRATDTQYF. The CDR3 DNA follows: TGTGCCAGCAGTTTTACGGTTTCAGGGAGAGCCACAGATACGCAGTATTTT.